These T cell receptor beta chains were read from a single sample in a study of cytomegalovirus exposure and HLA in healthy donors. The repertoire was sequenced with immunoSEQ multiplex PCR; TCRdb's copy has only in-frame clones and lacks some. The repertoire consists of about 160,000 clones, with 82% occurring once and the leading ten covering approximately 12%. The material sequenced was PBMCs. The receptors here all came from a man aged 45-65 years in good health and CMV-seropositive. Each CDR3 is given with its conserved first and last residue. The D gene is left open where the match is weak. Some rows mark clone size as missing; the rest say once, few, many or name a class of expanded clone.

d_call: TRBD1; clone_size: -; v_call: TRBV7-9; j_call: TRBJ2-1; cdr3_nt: TGTGCCAGCAGTACAGACAGGGGGCGTCGTAATGAGCAGTTCTTC; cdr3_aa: CASSTDRGRRNEQFF
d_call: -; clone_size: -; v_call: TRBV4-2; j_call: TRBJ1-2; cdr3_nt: TGTGCCAGCAGCCAAGGGGCGACAGGCGCCTATGGCTACACCTTC; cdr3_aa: CASSQGATGAYGYTF
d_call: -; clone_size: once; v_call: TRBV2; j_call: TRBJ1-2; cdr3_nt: TGTGCCAGCAGTGTGAGGGAGGGGGGTGCCGGCTACACCTTC; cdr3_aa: CASSVREGGAGYTF
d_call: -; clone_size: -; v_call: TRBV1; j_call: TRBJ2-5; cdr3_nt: TGCACCACGACACCAGGGGCTCAAGAGACCCAGTACTTC; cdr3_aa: CTTTPGAQETQYF
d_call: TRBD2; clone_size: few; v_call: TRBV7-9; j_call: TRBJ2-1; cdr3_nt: TGTGCCAGCGCCGGGACTAGCGGCTACAATGAGCAGTTCTTC; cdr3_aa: CASAGTSGYNEQFF
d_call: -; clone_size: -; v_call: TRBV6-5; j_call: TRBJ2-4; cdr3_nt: TGTGCCAGCACCGACTATCTGGGGAACATTCAGTACTTC; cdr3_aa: CASTDYLGNIQYF
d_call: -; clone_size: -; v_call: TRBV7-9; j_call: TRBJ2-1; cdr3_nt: TGTGCCAGCAGCTTGTCTGGTGGCGGGGTTTACAATGAGCAGTTCTTC; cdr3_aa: CASSLSGGGVYNEQFF
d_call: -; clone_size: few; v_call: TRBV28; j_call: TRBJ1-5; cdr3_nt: TGTGCCAGCAGCCTTCTCGGTCAGCCCCAGCATTTT; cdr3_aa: CASSLLGQPQHF
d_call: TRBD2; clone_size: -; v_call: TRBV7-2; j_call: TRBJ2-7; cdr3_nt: TGTGCCAGCAGCTTAGAGCTAGCGGGAGGGCCTTGGGAGCAGTACTTC; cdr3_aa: CASSLELAGGPWEQYF
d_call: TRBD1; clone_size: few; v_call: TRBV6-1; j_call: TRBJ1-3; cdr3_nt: TGTGCCAGCAGTGAACTCAGGGGGCAGTCTGGAAACACCATATATTTT; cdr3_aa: CASSELRGQSGNTIYF
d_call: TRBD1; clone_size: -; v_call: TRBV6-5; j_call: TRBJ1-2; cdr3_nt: TGTGCCAGCACCCCGGGGCAGGGGGCGAGCTATGGCTACACCTTC; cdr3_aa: CASTPGQGASYGYTF
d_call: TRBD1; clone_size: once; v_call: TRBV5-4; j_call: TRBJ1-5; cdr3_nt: TGTGCCAGCAGCAGGCCTGGAGGGGGCCAGGATCAGCCCCAGCATTTT; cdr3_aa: CASSRPGGGQDQPQHF
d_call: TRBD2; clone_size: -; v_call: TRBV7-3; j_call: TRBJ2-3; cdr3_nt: TGTGCCAGCAGCTTCCGGGGGGACACAGATACGCAGTATTTT; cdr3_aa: CASSFRGDTDTQYF
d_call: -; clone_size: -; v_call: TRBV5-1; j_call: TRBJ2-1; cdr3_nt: TGCGCCAACCTCCTCCATGGCCCTCCTTACAATGAGCAGTTCTTC; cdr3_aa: CANLLHGPPYNEQFF
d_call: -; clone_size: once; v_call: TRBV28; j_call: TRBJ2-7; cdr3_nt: TGTGCCAGCAGTCCCCCCCCATACAGGGGACTAGCCTACGAGCAGTACTTC; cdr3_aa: CASSPPPYRGLAYEQYF
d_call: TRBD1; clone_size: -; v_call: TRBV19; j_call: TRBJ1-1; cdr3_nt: TGTGCCAGTAGTAAGAGACAGGGAAGAGTGGACACTGAAGCTTTCTTT; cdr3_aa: CASSKRQGRVDTEAFF
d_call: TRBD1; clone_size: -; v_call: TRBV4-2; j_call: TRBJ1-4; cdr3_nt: TGTGCCAGCAGCCAAAACCCCGGGACAGGGGCCGGGGAAAAACTGTTTTTT; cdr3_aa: CASSQNPGTGAGEKLFF
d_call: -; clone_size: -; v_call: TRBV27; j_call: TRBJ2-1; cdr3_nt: TGTGCCAGCAGTTTGAGGAACTACAATGAGCAGTTCTTC; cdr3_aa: CASSLRNYNEQFF
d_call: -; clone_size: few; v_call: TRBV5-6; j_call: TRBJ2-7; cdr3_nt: TGTGCCAGCAGCCTAGGGACTTACGAGCAGTACTTC; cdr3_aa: CASSLGTYEQYF
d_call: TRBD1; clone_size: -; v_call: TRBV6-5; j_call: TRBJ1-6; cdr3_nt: TGTGCCAGCAGCCCTTCGGTCAGGGGGCTTTCACCCCTCCACTTT; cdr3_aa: CASSPSVRGLSPLHF
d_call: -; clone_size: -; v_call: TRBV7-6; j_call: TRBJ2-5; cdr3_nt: TGTGCCAGCAGCGAGCTTCAAGAGACCCAGTACTTC; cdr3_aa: CASSELQETQYF
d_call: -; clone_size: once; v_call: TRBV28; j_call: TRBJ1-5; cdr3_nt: TGTGCCAGCAGTTTAGACGGGGGGGGTCAGCCCCAGCATTTT; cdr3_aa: CASSLDGGGQPQHF
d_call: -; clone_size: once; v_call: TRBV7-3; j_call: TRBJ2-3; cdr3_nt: TGTGCCAGCAGCTTATGGGTCAGGGGTACAGATACGCAGTATTTT; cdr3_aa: CASSLWVRGTDTQYF
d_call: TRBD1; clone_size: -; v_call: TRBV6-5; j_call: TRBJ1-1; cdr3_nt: TGTGCCAGCAGTTCTCCCGGGACAGGCGACAGTGAAGCTTTCTTT; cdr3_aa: CASSSPGTGDSEAFF
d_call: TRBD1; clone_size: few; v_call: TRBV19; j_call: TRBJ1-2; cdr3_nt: TGTGCCAGTAGTATTCGGGGGCAGGGGGCGGCAAGTGGCTACACCTTC; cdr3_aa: CASSIRGQGAASGYTF
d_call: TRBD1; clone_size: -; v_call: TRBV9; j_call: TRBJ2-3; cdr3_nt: TGTGCCAGCAGCGTGACAGGGTCCTCAGATACGCAGTATTTT; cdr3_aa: CASSVTGSSDTQYF
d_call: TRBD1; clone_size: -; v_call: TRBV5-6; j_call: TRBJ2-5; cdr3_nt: TGTGCCAGCAGCCAAGACAGGGAAGGGACCCAGTACTTC; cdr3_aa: CASSQDREGTQYF
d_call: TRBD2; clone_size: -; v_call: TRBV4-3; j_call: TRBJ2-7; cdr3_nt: TGCGCCAGCAGCCAAGCTAATAGCGGGAGGGCCTACGAGCAGTACTTC; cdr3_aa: CASSQANSGRAYEQYF
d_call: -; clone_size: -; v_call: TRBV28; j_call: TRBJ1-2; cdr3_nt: TGTGCCAGCAGTAGCGGGCCGGACGGCCCTGGCGGCTACACCTTC; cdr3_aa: CASSSGPDGPGGYTF
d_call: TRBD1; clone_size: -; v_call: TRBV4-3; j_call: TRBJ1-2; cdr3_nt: TGCGCCAGCAGCGCCCGGGACAGAGACAACTATGGCTACACCTTC; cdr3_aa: CASSARDRDNYGYTF
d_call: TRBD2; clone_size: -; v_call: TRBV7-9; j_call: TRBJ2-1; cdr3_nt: TGTGCCAGCGCGTCTAGCGGGAGGTCTGAGCAGTTCTTC; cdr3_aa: CASASSGRSEQFF
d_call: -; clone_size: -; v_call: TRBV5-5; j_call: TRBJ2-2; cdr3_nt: TGTGCCAGCAGCCCCTACGACACCGGGGAGCTGTTTTTT; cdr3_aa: CASSPYDTGELFF
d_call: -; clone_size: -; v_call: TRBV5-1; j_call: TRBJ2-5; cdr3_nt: TGCGCCAGCAGCTTGGGGCGGGCCCGGGAGACCCAGTACTTC; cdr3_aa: CASSLGRARETQYF